The entry below gives a single T cell receptor beta chain sequence along with its context. Amplification of TCR beta CDR3 from genomic DNA used two-round multiplex PCR. Used in first-round PCR were primers specific to each TRBV and TRBJ gene. TCRdb re-called the multiplex PCR reads through MiXCR, storing one row per CDR3 protein. Of about 22,000 distinct CDR3 sequences in the sample, approximately 40% were seen once. This entry comes from a study of prognosis after radiotherapy for stage I lung cancer. The wider study: Some 15 patients presented with newly diagnosed primary stage I lung tumors, and 4 to 6 carried oligometastatic NSCLC following surgical resection of the primary tumor. Several developed distant metastases after radiotherapy (median roughly 7 months), and approximately 14 had no significant progression.

Sample collection consisted of 5.5 to 6 milliliters of peripheral blood drawn at each of two time points. The receptor comes from a donor over 45 with non-small cell lung cancer. The sequencing used PBMCs, collected before or after stereotactic body radiation therapy (not recorded which).

CDR3 sequence (DNA): TGTGCCAGACAGGGTAGCACAGATACGCAGTATTTT. Protein sequence: CARQGSTDTQYF. The rearrangement links TRBV6-2 or TRBV6-3 to TRBJ2-3, with a tentative D call TRBD1 (6 bases). The CDR3 sequence is 12 residues long. V dropped 9 bases and J dropped 0 bases, with 7 bases sitting between them. Germline CDR1 and CDR2: MNHEY and SVGEGT.